A single sample gave rise to the 10 T cell receptor beta chains below, sequenced in a study of shared clonotypes between healthy human individuals (dated by TCRdb to the early 2020s). The method was the immunoSEQ multiplex PCR assay. Entries here come from immuneACCESS through TCRdb and include only in-frame sequences with V and J called. Some clones fail to appear in such tables; in the studies checked, an unresolved V gene covers under half of the shortfall, and the cause of the remainder is unknown. The sample profile shows some 1,600,000 clones; 95% to 99% of them were found once. Of the sample, approximately 0.45% is held by the ten largest clones. The material sequenced was naive CD4+ T cells sorted from blood. The sample's cell subset or site label, decoded: CD45RA+ positively selected. All receptors derive from a man aged 25 to 40 in good health.

The chain links TRBV7-2 to TRBJ2-1; 10 bases agree with TRBD2. CDR1 is SGHTA and CDR2 is FQGNSA in the germline V gene. J gave up 3 bases and V 1 base, and 6 bases lay outside the gene matches. The CDR3 consists of 17 residues. In nucleotides, the CDR3 is TGTGCCAGCAGCTTAGATTGGACTAGCGGACTCTACAATGAGCAGTTCTTC. It codes for CASSLDWTSGLYNEQFF. Full variable domain (missing parts from reference TRBV7-2 and TRBJ2-1): GAGVSQSPSNKVTEKGKDVELRCDPISGHTALYWYRQSLGQGLEFLIYFQGNSAPDKSGLPSDRFSAERTGGSVSTLTIQRTQQEDSAVYLCASSLDWTSGLYNEQFFGPGTRLTVL.

The CDR3 nucleotides read TGTGCCAGCAGTGAGCAGGGACAGCTTTACGAGCAGTACTTC. Encoded protein: CASSEQGQLYEQYF. V is TRBV2 and J is TRBJ2-7, with 7 nucleotides matching TRBD1. This CDR3 contains 14 residues. Germline loops: CDR1 SNHLY, CDR2 FYNNEI. The V segment lost 3 bases and the J segment 4 bases; nucleotides outside the gene matches: 6.

CDR3 loop: CASSWGGAGITYEQYF. CDR3 nucleotides: TGTGCCAGCAGCTGGGGGGGAGCGGGGATCACCTACGAGCAGTACTTC. The chain employs TRBV11-2 and TRBJ2-7; 7 bases map to TRBD2. After removal of 4 bases from V and 2 bases from J, the junction contained 11 bases not matched to a gene. The CDR3 runs to 16 residues. Per the germline V gene, CDR1 is SGHAT and CDR2 is FQNNGV. Together with reference TRBV11-2 and TRBJ2-7, the CDR3 gives the full variable domain: EAGVAQSPRYKIIEKRQSVAFWCNPISGHATLYWYQQILGQGPKLLIQFQNNGVVDDSQLPKDRFSAERLKGVDSTLKIQPAKLEDSAVYLCASSWGGAGITYEQYFGPGTRLTVT.

This sequence joins TRBV9 and TRBJ2-1; 7 positions agree with TRBD2. The CDR3 is 16 amino acids. V lost 0 bases and J lost 4; bases outside the gene matches: 7. From germline, CDR1 is SGDLS and CDR2 YYNGEE. The CDR3 here is CASSVASGTNYNEQFF. The CDR3 DNA reads as TGTGCCAGCAGCGTAGCCTCCGGGACTAATTACAATGAGCAGTTCTTC.

This chain connects TRBV28 to TRBJ1-2; D is unclear. This CDR3 is 14 amino acids long. Deletions cut 4 bases from V and 5 bases from J, with 14 bases between. Germline values: CDR1 MDHEN, CDR2 SYDVKM. The CDR3 DNA reads TGTGCCAGCAGTTCCGGCAGGCCCGTTTATGGCTACACCTTC. It is translated as CASSSGRPVYGYTF.

A word on this clone: At one boundary the junction diverges from the germline segment, which might be a read error. The J gene is TRBJ2-2, the V gene TRBV7-7, with TRBD2 as a possible D gene (5 bases). The CDR3 extends over 13 amino acids. Germline-derived CDR1 and CDR2 are SSHAT and FNYEAQ (reference sequence). The CDR3 DNA follows: TGTGCTAGCAGCTTCACTCGGGGCGGGGAGCTGTTTTTT. The encoded protein is CASSFTRGGELFF.

V and J are TRBV5-5 and TRBJ2-4; D unresolved. The CDR3 loop spans 18 amino acids. V was cut by 5 bases and J by 2 bases, with 23 bases left in between. CDR1 is SGHKS, CDR2 YYEKEE, per germline (reference sequence). The DNA of the CDR3 is TGTGCCAGCAGTTCCGCGTCTACGACCTCATATTCCAAAAACATTCAGTACTTC. Protein sequence: CASSSASTTSYSKNIQYF. The variable domain in full, with the rest retrieved from reference TRBV5-5 and TRBJ2-4, is DAGVTQSPTHLIKTRGQQVTLRCSPISGHKSVSWYQQVLGQGPQFIFQYYEKEERGRGNFPDRFSARQFPNYSSELNVNALLLGDSALYLCASSSASTTSYSKNIQYFGAGTRLSVL.

CDR3 loop: CASSQYSGNTEAFF. CDR3 coding DNA: TGTGCCAGCAGCCAATACTCCGGGAACACTGAAGCTTTCTTT. V and J are TRBV16 and TRBJ1-1; D is unclear. The CDR3 spans 14 residues. Trimming took 1 base from V and 1 from J, leaving 7 bases between them. CDR1 KGHSY and CDR2 FQNENV come from the germline V gene.

In this sample, this clone turned up once. The V gene is TRBV5-6, the J gene TRBJ2-2, with TRBD1 matching 9 bases. Germline V gene sequence: CDR1 SGHDT, CDR2 YYEEEE. The ends lost 4 bases at V and 7 bases at J; junction bases unmatched: 8. The CDR3 has 15 residues. The CDR3 DNA is TGTGCCAGCAGCCGGGACAGGGTTAACTTCGGGGAGCTGTTTTTT. Translating gives CASSRDRVNFGELFF.

The CDR3, as DNA: TGTGCCAGCAGTAGGGAGTTCACAGATACGCAGTATTTT. It codes for CASSREFTDTQYF. The chain carries TRBV6-4 and TRBJ2-3; D possibly corresponds to TRBD2 (5 bases). V was cut by 5 bases and J by 2 bases, with 8 bases left in between. In germline, CDR1 is MRHNA, CDR2 SNTAGT. This CDR3 comprises 13 residues.